This TCR beta chain is from a study of cytomegalovirus exposure and HLA in healthy donors. Notes on the study in general: The only immune exposure information that was available was CMV serostatus.

Germline loops: CDR1 LGHNA, CDR2 YNFKEQ. This CDR3 has 15 residues. V trimming: 0 bases; J trimming: 8 bases; junction bases outside the gene matches: 7. 13 Jbeta primers and 60 Vbeta primers were used for the PCR. Under the authors' procedure: An analysis that came later counted tens of millions of unique TCR beta chains, some 11 million shared. Repertoires were generated with immunoSEQ multiplex PCR, while TCRdb's copy carries only in-frame clones and drops some. Clone size and V and J calls were adopted from that table, with D and trimming inferred from the DNA. This listing includes about 67,000 clones. In regard to this clone: No antigen is known for it.

This TCR was recovered from a woman aged 40-49 years in good health and CMV-seropositive. V is TRBV4-2 and J is TRBJ1-3, with 7 bases that match TRBD1. The sample comprised PBMCs. Here the CDR3 reads CASSQDPRGLDTIYF. The CDR3 bases are TGTGCCAGCAGCCAAGACCCCAGGGGGTTGGACACCATATATTTT.